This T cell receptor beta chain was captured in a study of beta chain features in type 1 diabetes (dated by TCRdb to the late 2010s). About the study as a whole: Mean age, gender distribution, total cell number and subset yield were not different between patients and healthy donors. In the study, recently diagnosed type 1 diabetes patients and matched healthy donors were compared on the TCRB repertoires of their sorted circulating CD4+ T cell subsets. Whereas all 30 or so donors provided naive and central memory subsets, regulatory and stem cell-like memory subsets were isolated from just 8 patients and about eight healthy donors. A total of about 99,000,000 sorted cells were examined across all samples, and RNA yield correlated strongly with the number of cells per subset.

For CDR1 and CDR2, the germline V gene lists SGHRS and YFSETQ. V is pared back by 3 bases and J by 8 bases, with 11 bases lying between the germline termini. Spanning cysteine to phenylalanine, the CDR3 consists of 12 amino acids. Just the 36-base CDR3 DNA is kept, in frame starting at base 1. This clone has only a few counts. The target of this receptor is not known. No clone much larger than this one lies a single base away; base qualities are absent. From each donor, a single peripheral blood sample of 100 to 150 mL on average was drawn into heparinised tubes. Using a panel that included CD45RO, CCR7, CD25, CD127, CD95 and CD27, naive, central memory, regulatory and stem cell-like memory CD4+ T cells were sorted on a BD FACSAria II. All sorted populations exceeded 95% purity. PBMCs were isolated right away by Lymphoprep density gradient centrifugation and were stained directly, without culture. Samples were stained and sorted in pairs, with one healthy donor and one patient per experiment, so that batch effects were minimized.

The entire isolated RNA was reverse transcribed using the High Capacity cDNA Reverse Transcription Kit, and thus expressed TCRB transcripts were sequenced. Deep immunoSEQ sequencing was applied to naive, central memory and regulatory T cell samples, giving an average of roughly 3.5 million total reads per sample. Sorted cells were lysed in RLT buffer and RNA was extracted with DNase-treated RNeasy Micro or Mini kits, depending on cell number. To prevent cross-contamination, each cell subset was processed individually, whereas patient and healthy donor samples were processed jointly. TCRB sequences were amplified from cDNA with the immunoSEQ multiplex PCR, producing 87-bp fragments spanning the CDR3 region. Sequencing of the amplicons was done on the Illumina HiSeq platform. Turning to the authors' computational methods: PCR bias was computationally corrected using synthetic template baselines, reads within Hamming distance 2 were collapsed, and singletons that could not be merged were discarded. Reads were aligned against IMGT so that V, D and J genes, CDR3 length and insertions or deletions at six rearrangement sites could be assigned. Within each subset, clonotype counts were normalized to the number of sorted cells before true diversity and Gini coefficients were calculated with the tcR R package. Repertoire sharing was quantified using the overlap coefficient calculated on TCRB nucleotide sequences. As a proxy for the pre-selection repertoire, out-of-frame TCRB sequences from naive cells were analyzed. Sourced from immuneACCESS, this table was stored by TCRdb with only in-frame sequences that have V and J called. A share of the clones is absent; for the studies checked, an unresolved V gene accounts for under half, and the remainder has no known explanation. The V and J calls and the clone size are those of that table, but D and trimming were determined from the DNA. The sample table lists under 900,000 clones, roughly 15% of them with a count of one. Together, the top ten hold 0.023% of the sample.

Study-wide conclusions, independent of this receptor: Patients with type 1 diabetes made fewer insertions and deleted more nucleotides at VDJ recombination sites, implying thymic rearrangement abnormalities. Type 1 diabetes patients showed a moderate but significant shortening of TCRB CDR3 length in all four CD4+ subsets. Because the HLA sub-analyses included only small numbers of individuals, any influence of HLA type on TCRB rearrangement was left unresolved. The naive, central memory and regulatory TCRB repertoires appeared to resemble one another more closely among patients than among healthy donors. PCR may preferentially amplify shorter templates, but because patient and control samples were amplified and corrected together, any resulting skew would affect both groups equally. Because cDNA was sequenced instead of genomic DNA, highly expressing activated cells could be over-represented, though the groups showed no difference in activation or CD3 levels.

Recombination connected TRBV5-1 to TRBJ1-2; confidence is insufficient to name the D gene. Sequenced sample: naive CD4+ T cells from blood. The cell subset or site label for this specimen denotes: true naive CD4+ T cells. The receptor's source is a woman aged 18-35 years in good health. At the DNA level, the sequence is TGCGCCAGCAGCTCTGAAAGTCGCGGCTACACCTTC. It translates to CASSSESRGYTF.